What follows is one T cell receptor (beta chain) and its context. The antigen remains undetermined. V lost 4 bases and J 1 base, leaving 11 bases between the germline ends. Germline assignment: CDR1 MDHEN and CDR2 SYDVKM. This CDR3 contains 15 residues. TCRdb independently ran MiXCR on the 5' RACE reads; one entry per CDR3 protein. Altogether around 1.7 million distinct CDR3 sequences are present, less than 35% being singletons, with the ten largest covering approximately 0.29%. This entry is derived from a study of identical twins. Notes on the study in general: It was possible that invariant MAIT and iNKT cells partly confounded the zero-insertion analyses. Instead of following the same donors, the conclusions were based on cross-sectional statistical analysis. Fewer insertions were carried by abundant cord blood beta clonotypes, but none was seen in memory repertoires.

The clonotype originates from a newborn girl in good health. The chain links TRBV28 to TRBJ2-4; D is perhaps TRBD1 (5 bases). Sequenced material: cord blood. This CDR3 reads CASSSGRAAKNIQYF. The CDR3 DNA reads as TGTGCCAGCAGTTCCGGCAGGGCCGCCAAAAACATTCAGTACTTC.